A selection of T cell receptor beta chains follows, all from one sample in a study of T cell changes during pregnancy in multiple sclerosis. Clones were read by immunoSEQ multiplex PCR, and TCRdb kept only the in-frame ones, dropping some. The data show roughly 26,000 clones, 80% to 90% seen once. The input for sequencing was CD8+ T cells from peripheral blood mononuclear cells, taken in the second trimester of pregnancy. Receptor source: a female donor with multiple sclerosis, enrolled in a pregnancy study. The CDR3 runs from the conserved cysteine through the conserved F or W. A D gene is named only where the DNA matches it firmly. The size entry is marked missing in some rows and otherwise reads once, few, many or a size class.

v_gene	d_gene	j_gene	abundance	CDR3nt	CDR3aa
TRBV7-8	TRBD1	TRBJ2-5	.	TGTGCCAGCAGCCCATGGGACAGGCGCCAAGAGACCCAGTACTTC	CASSPWDRRQETQYF
TRBV7-9	TRBD1	TRBJ2-7	.	TGTGCCAGCAGCTCCCGGGACAGGGGCTACGAGCAGTACTTC	CASSSRDRGYEQYF
TRBV4-1	TRBD2	TRBJ2-2	.	TGCGCCAGCAGCCAAGCGGGAGGGCCGACCGGGGAGCTGTTTTTT	CASSQAGGPTGELFF
TRBV28	.	TRBJ1-5	few	TGTGCCAGCAGTTTTTGGGGGGGGAATAGCAATCAGCCCCAGCATTTT	CASSFWGGNSNQPQHF
TRBV2	.	TRBJ1-3	.	TGTGCCAGCAGTGAACGCAGGGCTGGAAACACCATATATTTT	CASSERRAGNTIYF
TRBV29-1	.	TRBJ2-2	.	TGCAGCGTTGAACGGCCAGGGGAGAACACCGGGGAGCTGTTTTTT	CSVERPGENTGELFF
TRBV19	TRBD1	TRBJ1-2	.	TGTGCCAGTAGTTGGACAGGTGACAACTATGGCTACACCTTC	CASSWTGDNYGYTF
TRBV18	TRBD1	TRBJ2-7	.	TGTGCCAGCTCACCAAGAGGACAGGGGCCCCCCTACGAGCAGTACTTC	CASSPRGQGPPYEQYF
TRBV4-3	TRBD1	TRBJ2-7	.	TGCGCCAGCAGCCCGGGACAGGGAGGCTACGAGCAGTACTTC	CASSPGQGGYEQYF
TRBV11-3	.	TRBJ2-1	.	TGTGCCAGCAGCCAATGGACTAATAAGGATGAGCAGTTCTTC	CASSQWTNKDEQFF
TRBV19	.	TRBJ2-1	.	TGTGCCAGTAGCTTCTTTGACAATGAGCAGTTCTTC	CASSFFDNEQFF
TRBV28	TRBD1	TRBJ2-7	.	TGTGCCTCAGCAACCTACAGGGGGCTCAACGAGCAGTACTTC	CASATYRGLNEQYF
TRBV4-3	.	TRBJ1-4	once	TGCGCCAGCAGCCAAGATGGTCTGGCAGGGCTTGGTGAAAAACTGTTTTTT	CASSQDGLAGLGEKLFF
TRBV2	.	TRBJ1-1	once	TGTGCCAGCCCAGGGCAAGTGAACACTGAAGCTTTCTTT	CASPGQVNTEAFF
TRBV30	.	TRBJ2-3	.	TGTGCCTGGAGGGAGGGGCTAGCTAGCACAGATACGCAGTATTTT	CAWREGLASTDTQYF
TRBV9	.	TRBJ2-3	.	TGTGCCAGCAGCGTAGCCTCGACTAGTCAGGATACGCAGTATTTT	CASSVASTSQDTQYF
TRBV18	.	TRBJ2-1	.	TGTGCCAGCTCACCCACTTTAGTACTAGCTCTCGCGAATGAGCAGTTCTTC	CASSPTLVLALANEQFF
TRBV6-1	.	TRBJ2-7	.	TGTGCCAGCAGTGAAGTACGGGGGAGTAGGTACGAGCAGTACTTC	CASSEVRGSRYEQYF
TRBV9	TRBD2	TRBJ2-2	once	TGTGCCAGCAGCATTCGACTAGCGGGAACGAACACCGGGGAGCTGTTTTTT	CASSIRLAGTNTGELFF
TRBV5-5	.	TRBJ1-1	.	TGTGCCAGCAGCTTCATACACCTGAACACTGAAGCTTTCTTT	CASSFIHLNTEAFF